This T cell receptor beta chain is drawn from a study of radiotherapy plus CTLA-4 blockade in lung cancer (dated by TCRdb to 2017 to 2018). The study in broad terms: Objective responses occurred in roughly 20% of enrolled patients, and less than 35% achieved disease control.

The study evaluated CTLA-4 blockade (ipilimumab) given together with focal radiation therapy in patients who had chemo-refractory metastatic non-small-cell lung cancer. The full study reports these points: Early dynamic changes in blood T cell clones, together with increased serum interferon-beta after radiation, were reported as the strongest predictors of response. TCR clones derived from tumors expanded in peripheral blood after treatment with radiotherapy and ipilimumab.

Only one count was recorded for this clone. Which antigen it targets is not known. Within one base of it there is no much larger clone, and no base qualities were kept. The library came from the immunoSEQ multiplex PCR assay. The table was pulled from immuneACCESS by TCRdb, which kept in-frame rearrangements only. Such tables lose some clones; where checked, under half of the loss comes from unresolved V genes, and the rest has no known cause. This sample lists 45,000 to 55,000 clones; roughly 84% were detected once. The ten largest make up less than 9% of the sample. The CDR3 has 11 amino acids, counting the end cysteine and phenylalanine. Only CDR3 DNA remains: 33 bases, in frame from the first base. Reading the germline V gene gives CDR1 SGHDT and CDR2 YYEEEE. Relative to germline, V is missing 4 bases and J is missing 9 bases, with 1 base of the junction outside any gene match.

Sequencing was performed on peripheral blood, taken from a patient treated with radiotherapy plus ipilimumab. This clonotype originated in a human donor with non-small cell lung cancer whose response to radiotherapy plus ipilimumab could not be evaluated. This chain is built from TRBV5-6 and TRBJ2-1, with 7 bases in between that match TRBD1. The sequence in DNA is TGTGCCAGCAGCCAGGGGGTTGAGCAGTTCTTC. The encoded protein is CASSQGVEQFF. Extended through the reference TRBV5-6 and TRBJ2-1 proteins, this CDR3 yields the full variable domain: DAGVTQSPTHLIKTRGQQVTLRCSPKSGHDTVSWYQQALGQGPQFIFQYYEEEERQRGNFPDRFSGHQFPNYSSELNVNALLLGDSALYLCASSQGVEQFFGPGTRLTVL.